This T cell receptor (beta chain) was identified in a study of OX40 agonist ivuxolimab in advanced cancers. Study-wide findings and caveats: Also showing low normalized T-cell clonal expansion were some of the nonresponders.

Patients were ineligible given autoimmune disease history or systemic immunosuppression. Clones were sequenced by immunoSEQ multiplex PCR, and TCRdb holds only the in-frame ones, with some missing. The sample records tens of thousands of clones, 92% being singletons. CDR1 is SGHDT, CDR2 YYEEEE, per germline. Trimming removed 4 bases from V and 0 bases from J, with 10 bases in between. The CDR3 spans 15 residues. Notes on this clone: Its antigen is undetermined.

The specimen comprised CD4+ or CD8+ T cells sorted from blood, sampled in a trial of the OX40 agonist ivuxolimab. This chain connects TRBV5-6 to TRBJ2-2; D remains unclear. This clonotype originated in an adult with an advanced solid tumor such as melanoma, head and neck, liver or kidney cancer. In nucleotides, the CDR3 is TGTGCCAGCAGCCCGGCTGGAACGAACACCGGGGAGCTGTTTTTT. This gives the protein CASSPAGTNTGELFF.